Reported below is one T cell receptor beta chain. Sequencing was performed with immunoSEQ multiplex PCR; in TCRdb, only in-frame clones are kept and a portion is missing. The data show roughly 45,000 clones, 63% seen once. V shed 4 bases and J 3 bases; nucleotides not matched to a gene: 10. Germline CDR1 reads SGHRS; CDR2 reads YFSETQ. The CDR3 runs to 17 residues. The data were taken from a study of radiotherapy plus CTLA-4 blockade in lung cancer. The rearrangement uses TRBV5-1 and TRBJ2-3, with 11 bases identical to TRBD2. Sequencing was performed on peripheral blood, taken from a patient treated with radiotherapy plus ipilimumab. The receptor was isolated from a human donor with non-small cell lung cancer who had a partial response to radiotherapy plus ipilimumab. The CDR3 region has the DNA TGCGCCAGCAGCCCCGGGCCGACTAGCGGGGATACAGATACGCAGTATTTT. This encodes CASSPGPTSGDTDTQYF.